The 3 T cell receptor beta chains below come from one sample, sequenced in a study of PD-1 blockade in mismatch repair-deficient tumors. Clones were read by immunoSEQ multiplex PCR, and TCRdb kept only the in-frame ones, dropping some. Among tens of thousands of clones listed, approximately 80% were seen once. The sequencing here drew on peripheral blood, taken 44 weeks after starting pembrolizumab. Every receptor here comes from an adult with mismatch repair-deficient cancer.

The V and J genes are TRBV9 and TRBJ2-1; D is undetermined. This CDR3 spans 14 amino acids. Per the germline V gene, CDR1 is SGDLS and CDR2 is YYNGEE. V was shortened by 0 bases and J by 9 bases, with 13 bases between the two germline ends. CDR3 nucleotide sequence: TGTGCCAGCAGCGTAGACCCTACGCCGGTTGAGCAGTTCTTC. Translated: CASSVDPTPVEQFF.

The J gene is TRBJ2-7, the V gene TRBV6-5; D is unclear. Germline lookup yields CDR1 MNHEY and CDR2 SVGAGI. The CDR3 spans 12 residues. V was cut by 5 bases and J by 5 bases, with 10 bases left in between. As DNA, the CDR3 is TGTGCCAGCAGTCCCGGGCGTCACGAGCAGTACTTC. Its protein is CASSPGRHEQYF.

The chain couples TRBV6-5 to TRBJ1-2, with 11 bases matching TRBD1. Trimming took 4 bases from V and 5 from J; bases not matched to a gene: 3. Germline V gene data show CDR1 as MNHEY and CDR2 as SVGAGI. CDR3 size: 14 residues. As DNA, the CDR3 is TGTGCCAGCAGTTTCGGACAGGGGGCGTATGGCTACACCTTC. Translated, it gives CASSFGQGAYGYTF.